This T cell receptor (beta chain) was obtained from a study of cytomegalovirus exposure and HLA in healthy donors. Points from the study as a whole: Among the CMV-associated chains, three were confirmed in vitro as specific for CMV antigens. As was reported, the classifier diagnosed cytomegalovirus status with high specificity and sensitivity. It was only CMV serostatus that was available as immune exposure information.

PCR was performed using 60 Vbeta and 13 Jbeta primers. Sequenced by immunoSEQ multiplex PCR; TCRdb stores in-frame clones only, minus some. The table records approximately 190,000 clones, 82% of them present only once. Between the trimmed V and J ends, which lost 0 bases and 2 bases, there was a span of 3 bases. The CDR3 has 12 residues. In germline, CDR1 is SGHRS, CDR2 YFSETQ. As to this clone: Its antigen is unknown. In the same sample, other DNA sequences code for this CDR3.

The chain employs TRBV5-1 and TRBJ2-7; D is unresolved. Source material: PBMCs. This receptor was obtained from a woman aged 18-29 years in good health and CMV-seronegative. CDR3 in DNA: TGCGCCAGCAGCTTGGACACCTACGAGCAGTACTTC. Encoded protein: CASSLDTYEQYF.